This T cell receptor beta chain stems from a study of immune heterogeneity within non-small cell lung tumors. Study in general: There was 1 tumor not otherwise specified, along with 10 to 11 non-squamous carcinomas and 4 squamous cell carcinomas.

Comments on this clonotype: The antigen remains undetermined. Being one base from a much bigger clone, this may be a read error. The conserved closing phenylalanine or tryptophan is absent in this CDR3, likely reflecting a read error.

The germline CDR1 and CDR2 sequences are MNHEY and SMNVEV (reference sequence). The CDR3 loop spans 15 amino acids. Trimming cost V 8 bases and J 7 bases; bases outside gene matches: 10. Bulk tumor genomic DNA (around 660 ng per sample) served as template. Collection of several biopsies per primary tumor, spaced far apart, took place during surgery. Patients with untreated, newly diagnosed non-small cell lung cancer underwent curative surgery. Donors comprised newly diagnosed non-small cell lung cancer patients undergoing surgery with curative intent. TCR beta CDR3 regions came from multiplex PCR with 32 forward V and 13 reverse J primers. TCRdb independently ran MiXCR on the multiplex PCR reads; one entry per CDR3 protein. The sample comprises 9,500 to 12,000 distinct CDR3 sequences, more than 15% of which are singletons, and roughly 3.5% rests with the top ten. Overall study findings and caveats: Both recurring identical dominant CDR3 beta clonotypes and site-unique high-frequency clones were observed across tumor sites within a patient. Although only moderate, the correlation of local T-cell clonality with local tumor mutational burden was significant (R about 0.34).

The sequence came from a man aged 55 to 70 with non-small cell lung cancer. The sample consisted of lung tumor tissue. The chain carries TRBV27 and TRBJ2-1; 11 bases align to TRBD1. The CDR3 DNA reads as TGTGCCAGCGGCTCGGGACAGGGGGAAGAAAATGAGCAGTTCCTC. Encoded protein: CASGSGQGEENEQFL.